The clone carrying this T cell receptor beta chain was seen ten or more times. Its target is not known. These data are taken from a study of CD8 T cells in ankylosing spondylitis. Study-level points and caveats: What appeared characteristic of ankylosing spondylitis blood was a TCR beta motif of eight highly homologous variants. The clones that were linked to disease were reported to be significantly enriched in matched synovial fluid samples from ankylosing spondylitis patients. A subset of motif variants has previously been described in the synovial fluid and blood of reactive arthritis.

TCRdb ran MiXCR on the 5' RACE reads and lists one entry per CDR3 protein. This table holds some 450,000 distinct CDR3 sequences, roughly a sixth found once. CDR3 length: 15 residues. Germline CDR1 and CDR2: DFQATT and SNEGSKA (reference sequence). J was trimmed by 7 bases and V by 3 bases; bases with no gene match: 8. The chain joins TRBV20-1 to TRBJ2-1, with 11 bases identical to TRBD1. Source material: blood, either unsorted or a sorted T cell fraction (not recorded which). The sequence derives from a male donor with ankylosing spondylitis. CDR3: CSASPGQGARNEQFF. As DNA, the CDR3 is TGCAGTGCTAGTCCTGGACAGGGGGCTAGGAATGAGCAGTTCTTC.